The 5 T cell receptor beta chains in this list originate from one sample, sequenced in a study of blood T cell repertoires in COVID-19. The assay was immunoSEQ multiplex PCR, and TCRdb's table has in-frame clones only and misses some. This table has 310,000 or so clones, over 75% appearing once. The sample was peripheral blood. All receptors derive from a man between 50 and 59 years old with active or convalescent COVID-19.

The CDR3: CASSSGLAGAGTQYF. CDR3 nucleotide sequence: TGCGCCAGCAGCTCCGGACTAGCGGGGGCGGGAACCCAGTACTTC. The V and J genes are TRBV5-1 and TRBJ2-5; 13 bases fit TRBD2. Unmatched junction bases numbered 7, after V lost 3 bases and J lost 8 bases. The CDR3 length is 15 residues. Germline V gene data show CDR1 as SGHRS and CDR2 as YFSETQ.

The chain recombines TRBV28 with TRBJ1-2; 10 bases align to TRBD1. Germline CDR1 MDHEN, CDR2 SYDVKM. This CDR3 comprises 18 residues. V dropped 6 bases and J dropped 0; count of bases not matched to a gene: 13. The CDR3 DNA reads as TGTGCCAGCAGGGGCTTCGGGGACAGGGGAGTAACTAACTATGGCTACACCTTC. As protein: CASRGFGDRGVTNYGYTF.

V and J are TRBV5-1 and TRBJ2-3; 12 bases are shared with TRBD2. Germline-derived CDR1 and CDR2 are SGHRS and YFSETQ. The CDR3 has 16 amino acids. With 3 bases clipped from V and 6 bases from J, the junction kept 8 bases outside the gene matches. The CDR3 region has the DNA TGCGCCAGCAGCTCTCCTCTAGCGGGGGGGCGTGATACGCAGTATTTT. It yields the protein CASSSPLAGGRDTQYF.

The chain is built from TRBV14 and TRBJ2-1; 13 bases agree with TRBD2. The V segment lost 4 bases and the J segment 3 bases; nucleotides outside the gene matches: 9. The CDR3 spans 18 residues. Germline CDR1 SGHDN, CDR2 FVKESK. The CDR3 bases are TGTGCCAGCAGCCCGCGGACTAGCGGGGGCCTAGTCTACAATGAGCAGTTCTTC. Its translation: CASSPRTSGGLVYNEQFF.

The chain has TRBV6-6 and TRBJ2-7, with TRBD1 identical over 7 bases. Germline CDR1 MNHNY, CDR2 SVGAGI (reference sequence). V was clipped by 5 bases and J by 1 base; unmatched bases: 5. The CDR3 contains 14 residues. In DNA form, the CDR3 reads TGTGCCAGCAGTCCCGACAGGGTGTCCTACGAGCAGTACTTC. Translating gives CASSPDRVSYEQYF.